A selection of T cell receptor beta chains follows, all from one sample in a study of T-cell memory formation after mild COVID-19. TCRdb ran MiXCR on the 5' RACE reads and lists one entry per CDR3 protein. The profile shows 550,000 to 700,000 distinct CDR3 sequences, more than 15% of them singletons. Material for sequencing was PBMCs or a T cell subset sorted from them (not recorded which). The receptor set was obtained from an adult woman who had mild COVID-19 (a few samples of this study predate the infection). Cell type and time point are not known. Each CDR3 is given with its conserved first and last residue. D genes are given only for firm matches. A row's size may be missing; if present it is once, few, many or a size class.

cdr3_aa,cdr3_nt,clone_size,d_call,j_call,v_call
CASSLSGLAGAYEQYF,TGTGCCAGCAGCTTGTCGGGACTAGCGGGAGCATACGAGCAGTACTTC,.,TRBD2,TRBJ2-7,TRBV5-4
CASSIGTGESGELFF,TGTGCCAGCAGCATCGGGACAGGGGAGTCCGGGGAGCTGTTTTTT,few,TRBD1,TRBJ2-2,TRBV7-9
CASSLNRLVDEQYF,TGTGCCAGCAGCTTGAACCGACTTGTCGACGAGCAGTACTTC,.,.,TRBJ2-7,TRBV5-5
CASSPDSLHVLNTDTQYF,TGTGCCAGCAGCCCGGACTCGCTACATGTGTTAAATACAGATACGCAGTATTTT,.,.,TRBJ2-3,TRBV12-3/TRBV12-4
CASSLRMADTQYF,TGTGCCAGCAGCTTACGAATGGCGGATACGCAGTATTTT,.,.,TRBJ2-3,TRBV7-8
CSVARVAGVINEQFF,TGCAGCGTTGCTAGGGTAGCGGGAGTGATAAATGAGCAGTTCTTC,few,TRBD2,TRBJ2-1,TRBV29-1
CASSPHAGTSGSGQETQYF,TGTGCCAGTTCCCCCCACGCTGGGACTAGCGGGAGTGGACAAGAGACCCAGTACTTC,few,TRBD2,TRBJ2-5,TRBV6-6
CATSVGNEQYF,TGTGCCACCAGTGTTGGGAATGAGCAGTACTTC,few,.,TRBJ2-7,TRBV24-1
CASSLWTDHQPQHF,TGTGCCAGCAGCTTATGGACAGACCATCAGCCCCAGCATTTT,few,.,TRBJ1-5,TRBV7-2
CASSFTVSPPTRAGELFF,TGCGCCAGCAGCTTTACGGTTTCCCCCCCAACTAGAGCCGGGGAGCTGTTTTTT,.,.,TRBJ2-2,TRBV5-1
CASSPNGGSGYEQYF,TGTGCCAGCAGCCCGAACGGGGGCAGCGGGTACGAGCAGTACTTC,many,.,TRBJ2-7,TRBV7-3
CATSRDTGTGSIEQFF,TGTGCCACCAGCAGAGATACCGGGACAGGGAGTATTGAGCAGTTCTTC,.,TRBD1,TRBJ2-1,TRBV15
CSASRGPSGVDTQYF,TGCAGTGCTAGCAGGGGTCCTAGCGGGGTAGATACGCAGTATTTT,few,TRBD2,TRBJ2-3,TRBV20-1
CATSDLAGDLADTQYF,TGTGCCACCAGTGATTTAGCGGGGGATCTAGCAGATACGCAGTATTTT,few,TRBD2,TRBJ2-3,TRBV24-1
CASSLRLSGTGGREQYF,TGTGCCAGCAGCTTAAGGCTTTCCGGGACAGGGGGTAGGGAGCAGTACTTC,.,TRBD1,TRBJ2-7,TRBV5-5
CASSQDARGETQYF,TGTGCCAGCAGCCAAGATGCCCGGGGGGAGACCCAGTACTTC,few,.,TRBJ2-5,TRBV14
CASSLSGDGTYEQYF,TGTGCCAGCAGCTTATCGGGGGACGGAACCTACGAGCAGTACTTC,.,.,TRBJ2-7,TRBV7-9
CASSPAGLTGELFF,TGTGCCAGCTCACCAGCAGGGCTCACCGGGGAGCTGTTTTTT,.,.,TRBJ2-2,TRBV18